What follows are 19 T cell receptor beta chains derived from one specimen sequenced in a study of control samples from healthy donors and cancer patients. Libraries were prepared by immunoSEQ multiplex PCR; TCRdb keeps only in-frame clonotypes and omits some of them. The table shows around 130,000 clones, with 93% occurring only once. The source material was PBMCs. Receptor source: a man in his forties or fifties with head and neck cancer.

This CDR3 reads CASSWSGEQYF. The CDR3 nucleotides are TGTGCCAGCAGTTGGTCTGGGGAGCAGTACTTC. This chain connects TRBV12-3 or TRBV12-4 to TRBJ2-7; D remains ambiguous. Between the trimmed V and J ends, which lost 4 bases and 7 bases, there was a span of 8 bases. The CDR3 runs 11 residues.

This chain joins TRBV7-2 and TRBJ2-5; TRBD2 matches at 10 bases. Per germline, CDR1 SGHTA and CDR2 FQGNSA. The CDR3 totals 16 residues. With V trimmed by 1 base and J by 8 bases, 10 bases remained unmatched. The CDR3 protein is CASSLESGGDELTQYF. DNA for the CDR3: TGTGCCAGCAGCTTAGAGAGCGGGGGGGATGAGCTCACCCAGTACTTC. Looking up the rest from reference TRBV7-2 and TRBJ2-5 gives the full variable domain: GAGVSQSPSNKVTEKGKDVELRCDPISGHTALYWYRQSLGQGLEFLIYFQGNSAPDKSGLPSDRFSAERTGGSVSTLTIQRTQQEDSAVYLCASSLESGGDELTQYFGPGTRLLVL.

The chain couples TRBV6-5 to TRBJ2-7; 9 bases are shared with TRBD1. This CDR3 spans 15 amino acids. Germline V gene sequence: CDR1 MNHEY, CDR2 SVGAGI. V was clipped by 6 bases and J by 6 bases; unmatched bases: 12. CDR3 region: CASSRTGTGHSEQYF. The CDR3 DNA reads TGTGCCAGCAGCAGAACCGGGACAGGGCACTCCGAGCAGTACTTC.

The chain employs TRBV18 and TRBJ2-7, with D uncertain. The CDR3 runs 15 residues. The V and J ends lost 3 bases and 0 bases respectively, with 12 bases between them. Germline CDR1 KGHSH, CDR2 LQKENI. Here the CDR3 reads CASSPARSSSYEQYF. In nucleotides, the CDR3 is TGTGCCAGCTCACCCGCTAGGTCCAGCTCCTACGAGCAGTACTTC. The full variable domain, rest sourced from reference TRBV18 and TRBJ2-7, is NAGVMQNPRHLVRRRGQEARLRCSPMKGHSHVYWYRQLPEEGLKFMVYLQKENIIDESGMPKERFSAEFPKEGPSILRIQQVVRGDSAAYFCASSPARSSSYEQYFGPGTRLTVT.

The chain couples TRBV19 to TRBJ2-7, with TRBD2 matching over 10 bases. Germline CDR1 LNHDA, CDR2 SQIVND (reference sequence). Germline trimming cut 5 bases from V and 3 bases from J; bases unmatched to any gene: 4. The length of the CDR3 is 14 residues. CDR3: CASSRGLADYEQYF. The CDR3 DNA sequence: TGTGCCAGTAGTCGCGGACTAGCGGACTACGAGCAGTACTTC.

The CDR3 DNA is TGTGCCAGCAACAAGGGCCTCACAGATACGCAGTATTTT. Translation gives CASNKGLTDTQYF. The rearrangement joins TRBV7-2 to TRBJ2-3; the D is unclear. Germline assignment: CDR1 SGHTA and CDR2 FQGNSA. The CDR3 runs 13 residues. V was clipped by 7 bases and J by 2 bases, with 10 bases between them.

V is TRBV11-2 and J is TRBJ2-3; D call uncertain. CDR1 SGHAT and CDR2 FQNNGV come from the germline V gene. V lost 3 bases to trimming and J lost 6 bases, with 4 bases between them. This CDR3 has 11 amino acids. The chain's CDR3 is CASSFVDTQYF. DNA of the CDR3: TGTGCCAGCAGCTTCGTCGATACGCAGTATTTT.

V gene TRBV5-1 combines with J gene TRBJ2-3; 7 bases align to TRBD1. The germline CDR1 and CDR2 sequences are SGHRS and YFSETQ. The trim removed 4 bases at V and 6 bases at J, leaving 11 bases unmatched. This CDR3 has 15 amino acids. The CDR3, as DNA: TGCGCCAGCAGCCCCTCTAGGGGGCGGTGGGATACGCAGTATTTT. Translating it yields CASSPSRGRWDTQYF.

The chain has TRBV4-3 and TRBJ2-3, with D perhaps matching TRBD2 (6 bases). Germline V CDR1 and CDR2: LGHNA, YSLEER. Trimming left V 3 bases short and J 1 base short, with 17 bases between. The CDR3 is 17 amino acids. The CDR3 region is CASSHLVGGSGTDTQYF. CDR3 coding DNA: TGCGCCAGCAGCCATCTGGTCGGGGGATCGGGCACAGATACGCAGTATTTT.

The V and J genes are TRBV2 and TRBJ2-1; 16 nucleotides match TRBD2. After removal of 1 base from V and 7 bases from J, the junction contained 19 bases not matched to a gene. From germline, CDR1 is SNHLY and CDR2 FYNNEI. The CDR3 runs 22 residues. The CDR3 reads CASSEGYPGLAGGPKIGNEQFF. CDR3 coding DNA: TGTGCCAGCAGTGAAGGCTATCCGGGACTAGCGGGGGGGCCCAAGATCGGAAATGAGCAGTTCTTC.

The chain employs TRBV19 and TRBJ2-7; TRBD1 aligns across 7 bases. V dropped 8 bases and J dropped 5; count of bases not matched to a gene: 12. The CDR3 covers 14 residues. In germline, CDR1 is LNHDA, CDR2 SQIVND (reference sequence). The CDR3 reads CASSYRGSAHEQYF. The DNA for the CDR3 is TGTGCCAGTTCTTACAGGGGATCGGCTCACGAGCAGTACTTC.

The rearrangement joins TRBV30 to TRBJ1-2; tentatively, D is TRBD1 (5 bases). This CDR3 has 13 amino acids. Germline-derived CDR1 and CDR2 are GTSNPN and SVGIG (reference sequence). The V end lost 2 bases, the J end lost 8 bases, and 15 bases lay between the germline ends. CDR3 DNA: TGTGCCTGGAGTCACGGGGCGAATAACGGCTACACCTTC. Protein product: CAWSHGANNGYTF.

The chain couples TRBV30 to TRBJ1-1, with a tentative D call TRBD1 (6 bases). Germline V gives CDR1 GTSNPN, CDR2 SVGIG (reference sequence). V lost 3 bases, J lost 5 bases, and 16 bases lay in between. CDR3 size: 14 residues. This CDR3 is CAWSPRGGRTEAFF. CDR3 DNA: TGTGCCTGGAGCCCCCGAGGGGGTCGGACTGAAGCTTTCTTT.

The genes are TRBV28 and TRBJ1-6; TRBD1 agrees at 7 bases. The CDR3 loop spans 15 amino acids. Germline-derived CDR1 and CDR2 are MDHEN and SYDVKM. V shed 7 bases and J 7 bases; nucleotides not matched to a gene: 10. CDR3 loop: CASKLRGQRNSPLHF. The CDR3 DNA follows: TGTGCCAGCAAGCTACGGGGACAGCGAAATTCACCCCTCCACTTT.

The V gene is TRBV6-5, the J gene TRBJ2-1; possibly TRBD1 or TRBD2 for D (5 bases each). Trimming removed 0 bases from V and 10 bases from J, with 10 bases in between. The CDR3 loop spans 13 amino acids. Germline CDR1 reads MNHEY; CDR2 reads SVGAGI. The CDR3 DNA reads TGTGCCAGCAGTTACTCCTGGGGGTTCGAGCAGTTCTTC. It specifies CASSYSWGFEQFF.

This clone has just one count. V is TRBV2 and J is TRBJ2-3; TRBD1 aligns across 10 bases. Germline V gene sequence: CDR1 SNHLY, CDR2 FYNNEI. The junction had 3 bases not matched to a gene; V was cut back by 6 bases and J by 0 bases. The CDR3 has 15 amino acids. The CDR3 DNA reads TGTGCCAGCAGGATGGACAGGGGGAGCACAGATACGCAGTATTTT. Its translation: CASRMDRGSTDTQYF.

The table lists this clone with a few counts. This rearrangement joins TRBV6-5 to TRBJ1-5, with TRBD1 matching over 9 bases. The germline V gene has CDR1 MNHEY and CDR2 SVGAGI. The trim removed 6 bases at V and 9 bases at J, leaving 6 bases unmatched. This CDR3 is 13 amino acids long. CDR3 DNA: TGTGCCAGCAGGGGACAGGGTGTGGGGCCCCAGCATTTT. It encodes CASRGQGVGPQHF.

As regards this clone: The junction departs from the called germline gene at one end, perhaps through a read error. The sample holds other DNA sequences that translate to the same CDR3. The rearrangement uses TRBV9 and TRBJ2-2; TRBD2 matches at 8 bases. Germline-derived CDR1 and CDR2 are SGDLS and YYNGEE. The CDR3 is 18 residues long. DNA for the CDR3: TGCGCCAGCAGCGTACGGAGGGTCGGGGGGGAGAACACCGGGGAGCTGTTTTTT. Protein product: CASSVRRVGGENTGELFF.

In DNA form, the CDR3 reads TGTGCCAGTAGCTCGGACAGTCATAATGAAAAACTGTTTTTT. Its translation is CASSSDSHNEKLFF. The chain carries TRBV19 and TRBJ1-4, with D perhaps matching TRBD1 (6 bases). Germline CDR1 reads LNHDA; CDR2 reads SQIVND (reference sequence). The CDR3 extends over 14 amino acids. The V end was cut by 6 bases, the J end by 4 bases, with 12 bases between.